Listed below are T cell receptor beta chains from one sample, sequenced in a study of T cells in localized non-small cell lung cancer. The repertoire was sequenced with immunoSEQ multiplex PCR; TCRdb's copy has only in-frame clones and lacks some. Among over 25,000 clones listed, about 90% were seen once. The source was peripheral blood, collected before any cancer treatment. The receptors were gathered from a woman between 35 and 75 years old with stage I lung adenocarcinoma. Each CDR3 is given with its conserved first and last residue. A D gene is named only where the DNA matches it firmly. For some rows the clone size is stated as once, few or many, or as a class when expanded; others skip it.

D gene | J gene | V gene | clone size | CDR3 protein | CDR3 DNA
. | TRBJ1-3 | TRBV15 | . | CATSRDLGHSGNTIYF | TGTGCCACCAGCAGAGATCTTGGGCACTCTGGAAACACCATATATTTT
. | TRBJ2-3 | TRBV9 | . | CASSPQTTQYF | TGTGCCAGCAGCCCCCAGACTACGCAGTATTTT
. | TRBJ1-5 | TRBV6-1 | . | CASSALRAFLPQHF | TGTGCCAGCAGTGCCCTCAGGGCCTTTTTGCCCCAGCATTTT
. | TRBJ1-5 | TRBV7-2 | . | CASSRDVNQPQHF | TGTGCCAGCAGCCGGGACGTTAATCAGCCCCAGCATTTT
TRBD2 | TRBJ2-5 | TRBV11-3 | . | CASSFVAGAETQYF | TGTGCCAGCAGCTTTGTAGCGGGAGCGGAGACCCAGTACTTC
. | TRBJ1-2 | TRBV6-5 | . | CASSYGAGDYGYTF | TGTGCCAGCAGTTACGGGGCAGGGGACTATGGCTACACCTTC
TRBD1 | TRBJ1-1 | TRBV7-9 | . | CATNWSGGTGGRRPEAFF | TGTGCCACAAACTGGTCCGGAGGTACAGGGGGAAGGAGGCCTGAAGCTTTCTTT
TRBD2 | TRBJ2-5 | TRBV2 | . | CASSSLAGQETQYF | TGTGCCAGCAGTTCACTAGCGGGACAGGAGACCCAGTACTTC
TRBD1 | TRBJ2-1 | TRBV6-1 | . | CATALRDRARYEQFF | TGTGCCACCGCCCTCCGGGACAGGGCGAGATATGAGCAGTTCTTC
TRBD1 | TRBJ2-2 | TRBV11-3 | . | CASSGTGQNTGELFF | TGTGCCAGCAGCGGGACAGGGCAAAACACCGGGGAGCTGTTTTTT
. | TRBJ2-7 | TRBV6-1 | . | CASRTRGRGYEQYF | TGTGCCAGCAGGACCAGGGGTAGGGGCTACGAGCAGTACTTC
. | TRBJ1-3 | TRBV2 | . | CASSSGRLGNTIYF | TGTGCCAGCAGTAGCGGACGACTAGGAAACACCATATATTTT
TRBD1 | TRBJ2-7 | TRBV29-1 | . | CSVRRGQGAYEQYF | TGCAGCGTGCGACGGGGACAGGGAGCGTACGAGCAGTACTTC
. | TRBJ2-3 | TRBV19 | . | CASIPPGTRGTDTQYF | TGTGCCAGTATTCCCCCGGGGACGCGGGGCACAGATACGCAGTATTTT
. | TRBJ2-2 | TRBV6-1 | few | CASSRQATGELFF | TGTGCCAGCAGCCGACAGGCCACCGGGGAGCTGTTTTTT
TRBD2 | TRBJ2-7 | TRBV27 | . | CASRTSGRAFLAYEQYF | TGTGCCAGCAGGACTAGCGGGAGAGCATTCTTGGCTTACGAGCAGTACTTC
. | TRBJ1-1 | TRBV7-2 | . | CASSLKAGEGTEAFF | TGTGCCAGCAGCTTGAAGGCAGGGGAGGGCACTGAAGCTTTCTTT
TRBD1 | TRBJ1-1 | TRBV30 | once | CAWSLTGGRNTEAFF | TGTGCCTGGAGTCTGACAGGGGGAAGGAACACTGAAGCTTTCTTT
. | TRBJ2-7 | TRBV5-1 | . | CASSLGHGYEQYF | TGCGCCAGCAGCTTGGGACACGGCTACGAGCAGTACTTC
. | TRBJ1-2 | TRBV6-1 | . | CASRKQGWGYTF | TGTGCCAGCAGAAAACAGGGATGGGGCTACACCTTC
. | TRBJ2-7 | TRBV7-9 | . | CASSSSFGEGEQYF | TGTGCCAGCAGCTCCTCCTTTGGCGAGGGGGAGCAGTACTTC
. | TRBJ2-3 | TRBV7-2 | . | CASSLGSGRGASTDTQYF | TGTGCCAGCAGCTTAGGGTCGGGTAGGGGAGCTAGCACAGATACGCAGTATTTT